This entry features one T cell receptor (beta chain) sequence. These data are taken from a study of Tregs in tolerant kidney transplant recipients. TCRdb's table, derived via immunoSEQ multiplex PCR, lists solely in-frame clones and lacks some. The sample lists 240,000 or so clones, roughly four fifths occurring once. CD4+CD25+CD127- Tregs, CD4+CD25- non-Tregs, CD4 and CD8 cells were sorted. Per germline, CDR1 SGHRS and CDR2 YFSETQ. Between the trimmed V and J ends, which lost 5 bases and 2 bases, there was a span of 16 bases. The CDR3 has 15 residues. This TCR was recovered from a human donor in good health. The chain couples TRBV5-1 to TRBJ1-2; D call uncertain. Sequences were obtained from CD4+ T cells from blood. CDR3 nucleotide sequence: TGCGCCAGCAGGGTTACGGGTATTGGGAACTATGGCTACACCTTC. Translating gives CASRVTGIGNYGYTF. The complete variable domain, with remaining parts taken from reference TRBV5-1 and TRBJ1-2, reads KAGVTQTPRYLIKTRGQQVTLSCSPISGHRSVSWYQQTPGQGLQFLFEYFSETQRNKGNFPGRFSGRQFSNSRSEMNVSTLELGDSALYLCASRVTGIGNYGYTFGSGTRLTVV.